The 28 T cell receptor beta chains below all came from one sample that was sequenced in a study of glioma-infiltrating T cells. TCR alpha and beta CDR3 regions were amplified from RNA using iRepertoire nested multiplex PCR. Via MiXCR, TCRdb re-called the multiplex PCR reads, giving one row per CDR3 protein. This sample has 95,000 to 110,000 distinct CDR3 sequences; around 28% occur once, and the top ten carry less than 55%. Sequences were obtained from glioma tissue, nonneoplastic brain tissue, or PBMCs (not recorded which). The receptor set was obtained from a human donor with low-grade glioma or glioblastoma, undergoing nonglioma brain surgery, or in good health (not recorded which).

Ten or more counts support this clonotype. The gene calls are TRBV6-1 and TRBJ2-2; 13 bases map to TRBD2. The V gene end was trimmed by 5 bases and the J gene end by 7 bases; junction bases not matched to a gene: 10. The CDR3 is 17 amino acids. The germline V gene has CDR1 MNHNS and CDR2 SASEGT. CDR3 nucleotide sequence: TGTGCCAGCAGTTCAACTAGCGGGGGGGCGAGGATCGGGGAGCTGTTTTTT. Its protein is CASSSTSGGARIGELFF.

This rearrangement joins TRBV12-3 or TRBV12-4 to TRBJ1-3; no firm D call. The CDR3 has 16 amino acids. V was clipped by 4 bases and J by 0 bases, with 13 bases between them. CDR3 region: CASSSQIMSSGNTIYF. The CDR3, as DNA: TGTGCCAGCAGTTCTCAAATCATGAGCTCTGGAAACACCATATATTTT.

There are many counts of this clonotype. For the CDR3, the DNA is TGTGCCAGCAGAAGGGACAGCAGCACAGATACGCAGTATTTT. Translating it yields CASRRDSSTDTQYF. This chain connects TRBV6-1 to TRBJ2-3, with 7 positions matching TRBD1. V lost 6 bases to trimming and J lost 0 bases; unmatched junction nucleotides: 3. Germline CDR1 and CDR2: MNHNS and SASEGT. The CDR3 has 14 amino acids.

In this sample, this clonotype turned up many times. The J gene is TRBJ2-3, the V gene TRBV11-1; D is unclear. This CDR3 spans 13 amino acids. Germline values: CDR1 SGHAT, CDR2 FQDESV (reference sequence). Trimming removed 5 bases at V and 7 bases at J, with 13 bases between. The CDR3 reads CASSPYQENTQYF. In DNA form, the CDR3 reads TGTGCCAGCAGCCCTTACCAGGAGAATACGCAGTATTTT.

Concerning this clonotype: Sequence at one end of the junction differs from germline and may be a read error. The chain joins TRBV7-9 to TRBJ2-7, with D uncertain. The germline V gene encodes CDR1 SEHNR and CDR2 FQNEAQ (reference sequence). The CDR3 sequence is 12 residues long. CDR3 sequence reads: CAGSPPNYEQYF. CDR3 nucleotides: TGTGCCGGCAGCCCCCCGAACTACGAGCAGTACTTC.

This clonotype has a count of ten or more. The CDR3 region has the DNA TGCAGTGCGCGGGACAGAGGAATGACAGATACGCAGTATTTT. Encoded protein: CSARDRGMTDTQYF. J is TRBJ2-3 and V is TRBV20-1, with a weak D call TRBD1 (7 bases). Germline V gene lookup returns CDR1 DFQATT and CDR2 SNEGSKA (reference sequence). This CDR3 comprises 14 residues. Trimming pared 6 bases from V and 3 bases from J, leaving 16 bases between.

This clonotype was counted ten times or more. The V call is TRBV6-2 or TRBV6-3, the J call TRBJ2-7; the D gene is possibly TRBD1 (6 bases). Trimming took 0 bases from V and 4 from J, leaving 10 bases between them. Germline assignment: CDR1 MNHEY and CDR2 SVGEGT. The CDR3 is 14 residues long. CDR3 nucleotide sequence: TGTGCCAGCAGTTACTCGGTCAGGGGATACGAGCAGTACTTC. Translated, it gives CASSYSVRGYEQYF.

This rearrangement joins TRBV5-1 to TRBJ2-7; no definite D call. Germline CDR1 SGHRS, CDR2 YFSETQ. V gave up 4 bases and J gave up 3 bases, with 17 bases separating them. This CDR3 has 15 residues. For the CDR3, the DNA is TGCGCCAGCAGCGCGGAGATAGGGAAACACTACGAGCAGTACTTC. As protein: CASSAEIGKHYEQYF.

Comment on this clonotype: Sequence at one end of the junction differs from germline and may be a read error. This chain links TRBV4-2 with TRBJ1-3; 7 nucleotides agree with TRBD1. CDR3 size: 16 residues. Germline CDR1 is LGHNA and CDR2 is YNFKEQ. In nucleotides, the CDR3 is TGTGCCTGCAGCCAAGTTCAGGGGGATCCGACAAACACCATATATTTT. Its translation: CACSQVQGDPTNTIYF.

At least ten counts were recorded for this clonotype. This rearrangement joins TRBV6-1 to TRBJ1-4; tentative D call: TRBD1 (6 bases). Trimming stripped 6 bases from V and 7 bases from J, with 18 bases between. The CDR3 covers 15 residues. Germline loops: CDR1 MNHNS, CDR2 SASEGT. The CDR3 bases are TGTGCCAGCAGGCCCCCAGGGGCGGCCGTTGAAAAACTGTTTTTT. It translates to CASRPPGAAVEKLFF.

This clonotype was detected a few times. J is TRBJ2-1 and V is TRBV10-3, with D perhaps TRBD1 or TRBD2 (5 bases each). The V gene lost 6 bases and the J gene lost 5 bases, with 11 bases spanning the gap. The germline CDR1 and CDR2 sequences are ENHRY and SYGVKD. CDR3 length: 13 amino acids. As DNA, the CDR3 is TGTGCCATCAGCCGGGACGGCAACAATGAGCAGTTCTTC. Translation gives CAISRDGNNEQFF.

In its sample, this clonotype was seen many times. The rearrangement uses TRBV25-1 and TRBJ1-1; D possibly corresponds to TRBD1 (6 bases). The CDR3 loop spans 13 amino acids. CDR1 MGHDK and CDR2 SYGVNS come from the germline V gene. With 6 bases removed from V and 6 bases from J, the gap between germline ends came to 14 bases. The CDR3 region has the DNA TGTGCCAGCAGGGGGGGGGCGTTGGCTGAAGCTTTCTTT. Translation: CASRGGALAEAFF. Full variable domain (outside the CDR3, taken from reference TRBV25-1 and TRBJ1-1): EADIYQTPRYLVIGTGKKITLECSQTMGHDKMYWYQQDPGMELHLIHYSYGVNSTEKGDLSSESTVSRIRTEHFPLTLESARPSHTSQYLCASRGGALAEAFFGQGTRLTVV.

The CDR3 here is CASTLRRGGRNTQYF. The CDR3 nucleotides read TGTGCCAGCACCCTGAGGAGGGGGGGCCGGAATACGCAGTATTTT. The chain joins TRBV7-2 to TRBJ2-3; TRBD2 is a possible D gene (7 bases). Germline CDR1 is SGHTA and CDR2 is FQGNSA. This CDR3 is 15 amino acids long. V was trimmed by 7 bases and J by 7 bases, leaving 21 bases between them.

This clonotype was recorded once. The CDR3 end shows no conserved phenylalanine or tryptophan, and so a read error is likely. This rearrangement joins TRBV11-2 to TRBJ1-3; D ambiguous. The CDR3 spans 19 residues. Germline CDR1 is SGHAT and CDR2 is FQNNGV. Trimming took 0 bases from V and 0 from J, leaving 18 bases between them. Here the CDR3 DNA reads TGTGCCAGCAGCTTAGATCGTCAAAGGGCGCTTACCTCTGGAAACACCATATATTCT. This codes for CASSLDRQRALTSGNTIYS.

The rearrangement uses TRBV14 and TRBJ1-2; TRBD1 is a possible D gene (6 bases). The ends were cut back, 5 bases at V and 4 bases at J, with 17 bases in the middle. Germline assignment: CDR1 SGHDN and CDR2 FVKESK. There are 15 residues in the CDR3. CDR3 nucleotides: TGTGCCAGCAGCTCAGCTCGGGGGGCCTTCTATGGCTACACCTTC. Its translation is CASSSARGAFYGYTF.

V is TRBV6-1 and J is TRBJ1-4; tentatively, D is TRBD1 (6 bases). Germline V gives CDR1 MNHNS, CDR2 SASEGT. The germline V and J ends were trimmed by 5 bases and 0 bases, with 13 bases remaining between them. This CDR3 contains 16 residues. This chain's CDR3 is CASSRGKGATNEKLFF. The CDR3 DNA reads TGTGCCAGCAGTCGAGGAAAGGGGGCAACTAATGAAAAACTGTTTTTT.

This clonotype was counted ten times or more. The rearrangement joins TRBV6-6 to TRBJ1-2; D call uncertain. Trimming took 0 bases from V and 0 from J, leaving 8 bases between them. This CDR3 is 15 amino acids long. From germline, CDR1 is MNHNY and CDR2 SVGAGI (reference sequence). Here the CDR3 reads CASSYSRIPNYGYTF. Here the CDR3 DNA reads TGTGCCAGCAGTTACTCTCGGATTCCTAACTATGGCTACACCTTC.

On this clonotype: A much larger clone differs from this one at a single base, so this may be a read error. The genes are TRBV6-5 and TRBJ2-5; D possibly uses TRBD1 or TRBD2 (6 bases each). The CDR3 runs to 13 residues. Germline lookup yields CDR1 MNHEY and CDR2 SVGAGI. CDR3 sequence (DNA): TGTGCCAGCACCCTAACGGGGGCCGAGACCGAGTACTTC. Protein: CASTLTGAETEYF.

The rearrangement uses TRBV5-1 and TRBJ2-7, with D unresolved. CDR3 length equals 13 residues. The ends were cut back, 0 bases at V and 4 bases at J, with 8 bases in the middle. Germline lookup yields CDR1 SGHRS and CDR2 YFSETQ. CDR3 in DNA: TGCGCCAGCAGCTTGGAAAGGCAATACGAGCAGTACTTC. It specifies CASSLERQYEQYF.

This clonotype was seen a single time. With a much larger clone just one base away, this may be a read error. The final CDR3 position lacks the conserved phenylalanine or tryptophan, pointing to a likely read error. The V gene is TRBV2, the J gene TRBJ2-5, with 8 bases lining up with TRBD2. Trimming removed 4 bases from V and 6 bases from J; junction bases left unmatched: 4. Per germline, CDR1 SNHLY and CDR2 FYNNEI. The CDR3 runs to 13 residues. CDR3 in amino acids: CASSAGGRKTQYL. DNA of the CDR3: TGTGCCAGCAGTGCGGGAGGGCGAAAGACCCAGTACCTC.

In regard to this clonotype: The junction departs from germline at one end; a sequencing error may be responsible. The V call is TRBV6-4, the J call TRBJ2-1; D remains ambiguous. CDR1 MRHNA and CDR2 SNTAGT come from the germline V gene. The CDR3 is made up of 15 amino acids. CDR3 nucleotides: TGTGCCAGCAGTGATAGGCCAAGTGGATACAATGAGCATTTCTTC. Amino acid sequence: CASSDRPSGYNEHFF.

Ten or more counts support this clonotype. V gene TRBV15 combines with J gene TRBJ2-5; tentatively, D is TRBD1 (6 bases). The CDR3 is 16 residues long. Germline V gives CDR1 LNHNV, CDR2 YYDKDF (reference sequence). V was shortened by 3 bases and J by 1 base, with 15 bases between the two germline ends. CDR3 amino acids: CATSSLIRDTQETQYF. The CDR3 DNA follows: TGTGCCACCAGCAGTCTAATTCGGGACACCCAAGAGACCCAGTACTTC.

The chain employs TRBV9 and TRBJ1-3; no reliable D call. CDR1 is SGDLS, CDR2 YYNGEE, per germline. Trimming left V 4 bases short and J 9 bases short, with 11 bases between. This CDR3 region has 12 residues. The CDR3 bases are TGTGCCAGCAGCCTCAACCGGGGCACCATATATTTT. This codes for CASSLNRGTIYF.

The gene calls are TRBV7-2 and TRBJ1-2; a possible D gene is TRBD1 (5 bases). CDR3 length: 13 amino acids. Per the germline V gene, CDR1 is SGHTA and CDR2 is FQGNSA. Between the trimmed V and J ends, which lost 5 bases and 4 bases, there was a span of 11 bases. The CDR3 reads CASSRTTVYGYTF. In DNA form, the CDR3 reads TGTGCCAGCAGCCGGACAACTGTCTATGGCTACACCTTC.

This chain connects TRBV6-2 or TRBV6-3 to TRBJ2-7; no clear D. Trimming pared 2 bases from V and 1 base from J, leaving 6 bases between. CDR1 and CDR2 from the germline V gene are MNHEY and SVGEGT. The CDR3 has 13 amino acids. In DNA form, the CDR3 reads TGTGCCAGCAGTTACGTCGGGTCCTACGAGCAGTACTTC. Its translation is CASSYVGSYEQYF.

As for this clonotype: This may come from a read error, since a much larger clone is one base off. CDR3 nucleotide sequence: TGTGCCAGCAGAATGAATGAAGGGGAGCAGTTCTTC. As protein: CASRMNEGEQFF. The gene calls are TRBV6-1 and TRBJ2-1; D unresolved. Between the trimmed V and J ends, which lost 6 bases and 10 bases, there was a span of 13 bases. CDR1 and CDR2 (germline): MNHNS, SASEGT. CDR3 length: 12 residues.

In its sample, this clonotype was seen many times. The chain couples TRBV7-8 to TRBJ2-7; D is ambiguous. The CDR3 is 15 amino acids. V lost 1 base and J 0 bases, leaving 10 bases between the germline ends. The germline CDR1 and CDR2 sequences are SGHVS and FQNEAQ. In DNA, the CDR3 is TGTGCCAGCAGCTTAGTTGTCCGTGGCTCCTACGAGCAGTACTTC. This sequence encodes CASSLVVRGSYEQYF.

This clonotype was recorded many times. The V and J genes are TRBV20-1 and TRBJ1-2; 9 bases map to TRBD1. CDR1 DFQATT and CDR2 SNEGSKA come from the germline V gene (reference sequence). J was trimmed by 3 bases and V by 2 bases; bases with no gene match: 4. This CDR3 has 14 amino acids. CDR3 in amino acids: CSARYRGLDYGYTF. DNA for the CDR3: TGCAGTGCTAGATACAGGGGGCTCGACTATGGCTACACCTTC.